The text below deals with one T cell receptor beta chain. This clone came up many times. The target of this receptor is not known. No per-base quality is available; no much larger clone lies one base away. This sample was included in a study of metastatic and nonmetastatic thyroid tumors (dated by TCRdb to the early 2020s). Concerning the study at large: For patients with malignant and with benign thyroid disease, the researchers compared repertoires between peripheral blood samples and tumor or nodule tissue samples.

Summary of the overall study and its limitations: In both blood and tumor samples, malignant tumors were reported to have significantly higher TCR beta diversity than benign nodules.

Library preparation used PCR. The sequencer was an Illumina HiSeq 4000. High-throughput sequencing was used to profile the TCR beta-chain CDR3 region of each patient. Under the source paper's analysis protocol: CDR3 differences across clinicopathological groups were used to build a classifier for discriminating distant-metastatic papillary thyroid cancer patients. The Shannon index was used to assess repertoire diversity, and the Morisita-Horn index was used to assess tumor-blood repertoire similarity. TCRdb cleaned the public reads at Q25 with fastp, built clones with MiXCR and kept in-frame beta chains. None of the V and J calls come from the authors' own analysis; TCRdb made them. The sample profile shows 40,000 or so clones; 17% of them were found once. The top ten constitute 9% to 10% of the sample. CDR1 and CDR2, looked up from the germline V gene, are KGHDR and SFDVKD. Spanning cysteine to phenylalanine, the CDR3 consists of 12 amino acids. The entry retains the CDR3 DNA only, 36 bases that are in frame from base 1. V gives up 7 bases and J gives up 5 bases, and the segment between their germline ends measures 10 bases.

No treatment had been received by any patient before thyroid surgery. Using T-cell receptor beta sequencing, the researchers looked back retrospectively at clinical samples from patients, gathered between the early 2010s and the late 2010s. The V and J segments used are TRBV24-1 and TRBJ1-2; a tentative D match to TRBD1 spans 5 bases. Input material: tumor tissue. This clonotype was sampled from a female donor with papillary thyroid cancer or a benign thyroid nodule (not recorded which). Some clones in this sample may be carry-over from other donors' samples. The CDR3 here reads CATSSRGYGYTF. The DNA sequence is TGTGCCACCAGCAGTCGGGGGTATGGCTACACCTTC.